This TCR beta chain was retrieved from a study of control samples from healthy donors and cancer patients. Sequenced by immunoSEQ multiplex PCR; TCRdb stores in-frame clones only, minus some. The data contain some 140,000 clones, less than 90% of them seen just once; the ten biggest clones take up about 9%. Trimming took 3 bases from V and 5 from J; bases not matched to a gene: 7. Per germline, CDR1 LGHDT and CDR2 YNNKEL (reference sequence). This CDR3 has 15 amino acids. The receptor was isolated from a woman aged 30 to 39 in good health. J is TRBJ2-4 and V is TRBV3-1 (or the pseudogene TRBV3-2); 7 positions agree with TRBD1. The sequencing input was blood. The CDR3 nucleotides are TGTGCCAGCAGCCACCTAGACAGGGCCCAAAACATTCAGTACTTC. Translation: CASSHLDRAQNIQYF.